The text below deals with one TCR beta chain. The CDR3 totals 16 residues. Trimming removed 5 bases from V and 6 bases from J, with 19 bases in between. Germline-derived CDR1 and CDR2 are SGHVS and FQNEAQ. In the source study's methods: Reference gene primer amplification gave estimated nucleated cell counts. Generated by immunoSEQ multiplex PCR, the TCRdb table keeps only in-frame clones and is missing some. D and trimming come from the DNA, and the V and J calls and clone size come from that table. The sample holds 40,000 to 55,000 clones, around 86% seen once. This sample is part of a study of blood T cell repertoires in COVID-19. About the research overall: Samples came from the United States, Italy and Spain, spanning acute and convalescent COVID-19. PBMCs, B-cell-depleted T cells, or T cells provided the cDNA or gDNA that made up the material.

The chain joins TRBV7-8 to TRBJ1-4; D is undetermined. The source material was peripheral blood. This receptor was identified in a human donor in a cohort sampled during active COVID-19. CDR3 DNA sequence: TGTGCCAGCAGCCCGACGGGTGGCGGGAGTTATGAAAAACTGTTTTTT. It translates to CASSPTGGGSYEKLFF.